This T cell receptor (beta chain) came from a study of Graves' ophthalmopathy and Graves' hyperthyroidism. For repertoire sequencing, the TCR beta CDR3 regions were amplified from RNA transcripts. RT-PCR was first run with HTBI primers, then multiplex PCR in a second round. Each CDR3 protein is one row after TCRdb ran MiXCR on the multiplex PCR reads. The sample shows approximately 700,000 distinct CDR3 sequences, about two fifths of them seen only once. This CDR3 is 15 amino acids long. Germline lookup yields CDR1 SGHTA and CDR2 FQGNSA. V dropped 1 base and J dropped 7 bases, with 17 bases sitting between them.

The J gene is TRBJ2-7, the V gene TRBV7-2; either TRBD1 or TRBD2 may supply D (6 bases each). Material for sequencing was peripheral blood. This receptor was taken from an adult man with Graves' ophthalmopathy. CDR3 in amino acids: CASSLVRRDTGEQYF. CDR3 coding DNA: TGTGCCAGCAGCTTAGTTCGGCGGGACACCGGGGAGCAGTACTTC.